The 27 T cell receptor beta chains below all came from one sample that was sequenced in a study of blood T cell repertoires in COVID-19 (dated by TCRdb to 2018 to 2020). Library generation was performed with the immunoSEQ multiplex PCR assay. The table was pulled from immuneACCESS by TCRdb, which kept in-frame rearrangements only. Such tables lose some clones; where checked, under half of the loss comes from unresolved V genes, and the rest has no known cause. The sample contains 200,000 to 250,000 clones, approximately 85% of them found a single time. More than 2% of the sample is in the top ten clones. The sequenced material came from PBMCs or T cells enriched from blood (not recorded which). The source is a woman in her forties or fifties who had recovered from COVID-19.

The chain links TRBV4-3 to TRBJ2-1, with 14 bases lining up with TRBD2. The CDR3 runs 16 residues. The germline gives CDR1 LGHNA, CDR2 YSLEER. V dropped 4 bases and J dropped 9; count of bases not matched to a gene: 8. DNA of the CDR3: TGCGCCAGCAGCCGCGGGACTAGCGGGAGAGGAGGTGAGCAGTTCTTC. Its protein is CASSRGTSGRGGEQFF.

The chain carries TRBV24-1 and TRBJ2-5; 9 bases are a match to TRBD1. The CDR3 runs 14 residues. Trimming cost V 6 bases and J 0 bases; bases outside gene matches: 1. CDR1 and CDR2 from the germline V gene are KGHDR and SFDVKD. The CDR3 DNA reads as TGTGCCACCAGTAGGGACAGGGACCAAGAGACCCAGTACTTC. The encoded protein is CATSRDRDQETQYF.

The rearrangement links TRBV4-3 to TRBJ2-7, with 8 bases that match TRBD1. CDR1 and CDR2 (germline): LGHNA, YSLEER. This CDR3 has 14 amino acids. The V gene end was trimmed by 1 base and the J gene end by 3 bases; junction bases not matched to a gene: 2. The CDR3 bases are TGCGCCAGCAGCCAAGCAGACAGGGGCTACGAGCAGTACTTC. Protein sequence: CASSQADRGYEQYF.

The chain has TRBV27 and TRBJ2-3; D remains unclear. V gave up 6 bases and J gave up 5 bases, with 15 bases separating them. Germline-derived CDR1 and CDR2 are MNHEY and SMNVEV (reference sequence). The CDR3 has 14 amino acids. The CDR3 DNA reads TGTGCCAGCAGCTTCGCCCTATCAGGAGATACGCAGTATTTT. Translation gives CASSFALSGDTQYF.

This chain's CDR3 is CASSLSRGLAEQYF. CDR3 bases: TGTGCCAGCAGCTTATCCCGGGGGTTGGCCGAGCAGTACTTC. The chain couples TRBV7-9 to TRBJ2-7; D may be TRBD2 (6 bases). The CDR3 covers 14 residues. Trimming cost V 2 bases and J 6 bases, with 14 bases left between them. Germline V gene sequence: CDR1 SEHNR, CDR2 FQNEAQ (reference sequence). The full variable domain, in which reference TRBV7-9 and TRBJ2-7 provide the parts outside the CDR3, is DTGVSQNPRHKITKRGQNVTFRCDPISEHNRLYWYRQTLGQGPEFLTYFQNEAQLEKSRLLSDRFSAERPKGSFSTLEIQRTEQGDSAMYLCASSLSRGLAEQYFGPGTRLTVT.

The chain recombines TRBV14 with TRBJ2-1; 12 bases map to TRBD2. The V and J ends lost 4 bases and 10 bases, in that order; junction bases with no gene match: 11. The CDR3 contains 16 residues. Germline V gives CDR1 SGHDN, CDR2 FVKESK. This CDR3 is CASSPLGLAGFGEQFF. Written as DNA, the CDR3 is TGTGCCAGCAGCCCACTGGGACTAGCGGGCTTCGGAGAGCAGTTCTTC.

The chain uses TRBV21-1 and TRBJ1-3; TRBD1 is the table's D call, not checked against the DNA. TRBV21-1 counts as a pseudogene. The CDR3 contains 14 residues. The CDR3 DNA reads as TGTGCCAATCCCGGTGGACAGGGTGGAAACACCATATATTTT. Its translation is CANPGGQGGNTIYF.

The chain combines TRBV11-3 with TRBJ2-5, with TRBD2 matching over 12 bases. The CDR3 has 14 amino acids. In germline, CDR1 is SGHNT, CDR2 YENEEA. The trim removed 8 bases at V and 4 bases at J, leaving 5 bases unmatched. The CDR3 DNA reads as TGTGCCAGCTCACCTAGCGGGGGGGCAGAGACCCAGTACTTC. This codes for CASSPSGGAETQYF.

The chain uses TRBV7-9 and TRBJ2-7; D gene ambiguous. Trimming removed 5 bases from V and 9 bases from J, with 14 bases in between. Per the germline V gene, CDR1 is SEHNR and CDR2 is FQNEAQ (reference sequence). This CDR3 is built from 12 residues. Here the CDR3 DNA reads TGTGCCAGCAGCCCCTTACATTTAAGGCAGTACTTC. It is translated as CASSPLHLRQYF.

V usage is TRBV5-1 and J usage is TRBJ2-3, with 12 bases matching TRBD2. Germline V gives CDR1 SGHRS, CDR2 YFSETQ. The CDR3 extends over 19 amino acids. V lost 4 bases, J lost 0 bases, and 12 bases stayed unmatched. The CDR3 DNA sequence: TGCGCCAGCAGCCGCTCCCTGGCTAGCGGGGGGGGAAGCACAGATACGCAGTATTTT. Its protein is CASSRSLASGGGSTDTQYF.

The genes are TRBV27 and TRBJ1-2; 8 bases are shared with TRBD1. Losses at the gene ends were 1 base for V and 6 bases for J; bases not matched to a gene: 10. The CDR3 is made up of 16 amino acids. Germline V gene sequence: CDR1 MNHEY, CDR2 SMNVEV (reference sequence). CDR3 protein: CASSLLDRAGLHGYTF. Here the CDR3 DNA reads TGTGCCAGCAGTTTATTGGACAGGGCCGGCCTCCATGGCTACACCTTC.

This clone was seen only once. In nucleotides, the CDR3 is TGTGCCAGCAGCCTGAACCAGGGGACTGGAAACACCATATATTTT. Translation: CASSLNQGTGNTIYF. This chain links TRBV7-9 with TRBJ1-3; D might be TRBD1 (6 bases). The V end lost 5 bases, the J end lost 2 bases, and 13 bases lay between the germline ends. CDR3 length equals 15 residues. The V gene's germline CDR1 is SEHNR and CDR2 FQNEAQ (reference sequence).

The rearrangement joins TRBV6-2 or TRBV6-3 to TRBJ2-5, with no clear D. CDR1 and CDR2 (germline): MNHEY, SVGEGT. The ends were cut back, 5 bases at V and 5 bases at J, with 9 bases in the middle. The CDR3 spans 12 residues. For the CDR3, the DNA is TGTGCCAGCAGTACGGCGGTGGAGACCCAGTACTTC. Translating it yields CASSTAVETQYF.

This clone was counted once. This chain joins TRBV11-3 and TRBJ1-6; D ambiguous. Germline assignment: CDR1 SGHNT and CDR2 YENEEA. V lost 5 bases and J 7 bases, leaving 15 bases between the germline ends. The CDR3 contains 15 residues. DNA of the CDR3: TGTGCCAGCAGCCCGGACGGGAGTTTAAATTCACCCCTCCACTTT. This sequence encodes CASSPDGSLNSPLHF.

The chain combines TRBV11-2 with TRBJ1-6, with TRBD1 matching 8 bases. CDR3 length: 19 residues. With V trimmed by 3 bases and J by 7 bases, 17 bases remained unmatched. CDR1 and CDR2 (germline): SGHAT, FQNNGV. CDR3 in amino acids: CASSFPYRGGSVNNSPLHF. CDR3 bases: TGTGCCAGCAGCTTTCCTTACAGGGGGGGATCGGTGAACAATTCACCCCTCCACTTT.

V usage is TRBV7-6 and J usage is TRBJ1-4, with 8 nucleotides matching TRBD1. Per germline, CDR1 SGHVS and CDR2 FNYEAQ. The CDR3 length is 15 residues. The J segment lost 7 bases and the V segment lost 1 base, leaving 5 bases of the junction unmatched. The CDR3 protein is CASSLGSGGLEKLFF. CDR3 sequence (DNA): TGTGCCAGCAGCTTAGGGTCAGGGGGCCTTGAAAAACTGTTTTTT.

V usage is TRBV28 and J usage is TRBJ1-4, with 7 bases that match TRBD1. This CDR3 spans 15 amino acids. Looked up from germline, CDR1 is MDHEN and CDR2 is SYDVKM. V was clipped by 6 bases and J by 9 bases; unmatched bases: 13. Here the CDR3 reads CASRPSAARGKKLFF. The CDR3 DNA reads TGTGCCAGCAGGCCCTCCGCGGCCAGGGGGAAAAAACTGTTTTTT.

A single count supports this clone. This sequence joins TRBV6-5 and TRBJ1-2, with TRBD1 matching over 8 bases. This CDR3 region has 14 residues. CDR1 MNHEY and CDR2 SVGAGI come from the germline V gene. The J segment lost 7 bases and the V segment lost 5 bases, leaving 9 bases of the junction unmatched. CDR3 amino acids: CASSLDQGARGYTF. The CDR3 DNA reads TGTGCCAGCAGTCTCGATCAGGGGGCCCGTGGCTACACCTTC.

This clone has only a few counts. CDR3 region: CASSLAANRGGYTF. CDR3 bases: TGTGCCAGCAGCTTAGCGGCCAACAGGGGCGGCTACACCTTC. V and J are TRBV11-1 and TRBJ1-2; 7 nucleotides align to TRBD1. Trimming cost V 0 bases and J 8 bases; bases outside gene matches: 6. The CDR3 is 14 amino acids. Germline values: CDR1 SGHAT, CDR2 FQDESV (reference sequence).

V gene TRBV10-3 combines with J gene TRBJ1-1; D is perhaps TRBD1 (6 bases). CDR1 and CDR2 (germline): ENHRY, SYGVKD. CDR3 length: 15 residues. With 7 bases removed from V and 1 base from J, the gap between germline ends came to 16 bases. For the CDR3, the DNA is TGTGCCATCACCGGCGCGGGGGCCCAGAACACTGAAGCTTTCTTT. As protein: CAITGAGAQNTEAFF.

Written as DNA, the CDR3 is TGTGCCTGGAACCTCAGGGTGGGGGGGCTTGGAGAGACCCAGTACTTC. This codes for CAWNLRVGGLGETQYF. The chain combines TRBV30 with TRBJ2-5; a weak D match, TRBD2 (7 bases). The CDR3 is 16 amino acids. The V and J ends lost 4 bases and 4 bases respectively, with 22 bases between them. The germline V gene encodes CDR1 GTSNPN and CDR2 SVGIG (reference sequence).

The gene calls are TRBV11-2 and TRBJ1-2, with TRBD1 matching over 8 bases. The J segment lost 4 bases and the V segment lost 2 bases, leaving 3 bases of the junction unmatched. Germline CDR1 SGHAT, CDR2 FQNNGV. This CDR3 region has 14 residues. The CDR3 coding sequence is TGTGCCAGCAGCTTATCCGGACAGGGCTATGGCTACACCTTC. Protein sequence: CASSLSGQGYGYTF.

In its sample, this clone was seen a few times. V usage is TRBV11-2 and J usage is TRBJ1-3, with 7 bases that match TRBD1. CDR1 and CDR2 (germline): SGHAT, FQNNGV. The V segment lost 3 bases and the J segment 0 bases; nucleotides outside the gene matches: 5. The CDR3 consists of 16 residues. The CDR3 nucleotides read TGTGCCAGCAGCTTTAGGGGACAGATCTCTGGAAACACCATATATTTT. Its translation: CASSFRGQISGNTIYF.

The rearrangement links TRBV4-2 to TRBJ2-5; 8 bases match TRBD2. CDR1 is LGHNA and CDR2 is YNFKEQ in the germline V gene. With 0 bases clipped from V and 6 bases from J, the junction kept 12 bases outside the gene matches. This CDR3 spans 17 amino acids. The CDR3 loop is CASSQDSERGKKKTQYF. The CDR3 nucleotides are TGTGCCAGCAGCCAAGATTCCGAGCGGGGGAAGAAGAAGACCCAGTACTTC.

This clone was seen a few times. The chain combines TRBV30 with TRBJ2-7, with 12 bases lining up with TRBD1. J lost 6 bases, V lost 2 bases, and 8 bases had no gene match. The CDR3 runs 15 residues. Looked up from germline, CDR1 is GTSNPN and CDR2 is SVGIG (reference sequence). The CDR3 region has the DNA TGTGCCTGGAGTAACTTGGGGGACAGGGGGCTCGAGCAGTACTTC. It yields the protein CAWSNLGDRGLEQYF.

The chain couples TRBV3-1 (or the pseudogene TRBV3-2) to TRBJ2-4; TRBD1 matches at 8 bases. CDR1 and CDR2 (germline): LGHDT, YNNKEL (reference sequence). V was pared by 4 bases and J by 7 bases, with 3 bases of the junction left unmatched. CDR3 length: 13 residues. The CDR3 coding sequence is TGTGCCAGCAGCCCAGGGGGCGCGAACATTCAGTACTTC. This gives the protein CASSPGGANIQYF.

This clone was counted once. The chain employs TRBV2 and TRBJ1-2, with 7 nucleotides matching TRBD1. This CDR3 has 14 residues. V shed 7 bases and J 4 bases; nucleotides not matched to a gene: 9. The V gene's germline CDR1 is SNHLY and CDR2 FYNNEI. The CDR3 DNA is TGTGCCAGCAAGGTCCCAGGGGGAGGCTATGGCTACACCTTC. This sequence encodes CASKVPGGGYGYTF. Drawing the rest from reference TRBV2 and TRBJ1-2, the complete variable domain is EPEVTQTPSHQVTQMGQEVILRCVPISNHLYFYWYRQILGQKVEFLVSFYNNEISEKSEIFDDQFSVERPDGSNFTLKIRSTKLEDSAMYFCASKVPGGGYGYTFGSGTRLTVV.